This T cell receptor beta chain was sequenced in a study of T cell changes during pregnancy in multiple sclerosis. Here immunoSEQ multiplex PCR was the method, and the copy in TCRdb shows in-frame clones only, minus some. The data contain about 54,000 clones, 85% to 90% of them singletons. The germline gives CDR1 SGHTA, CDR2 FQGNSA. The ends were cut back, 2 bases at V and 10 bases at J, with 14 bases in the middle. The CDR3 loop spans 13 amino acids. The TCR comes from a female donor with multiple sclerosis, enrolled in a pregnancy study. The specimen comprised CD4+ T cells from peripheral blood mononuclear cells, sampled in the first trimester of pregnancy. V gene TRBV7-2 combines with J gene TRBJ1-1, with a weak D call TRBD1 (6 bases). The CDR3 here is CASSLRGRGRAFF. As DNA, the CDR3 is TGTGCCAGCAGCTTAAGGGGCAGGGGCAGAGCTTTCTTT. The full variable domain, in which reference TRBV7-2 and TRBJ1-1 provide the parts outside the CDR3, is GAGVSQSPSNKVTEKGKDVELRCDPISGHTALYWYRQSLGQGLEFLIYFQGNSAPDKSGLPSDRFSAERTGGSVSTLTIQRTQQEDSAVYLCASSLRGRGRAFFGQGTRLTVV.